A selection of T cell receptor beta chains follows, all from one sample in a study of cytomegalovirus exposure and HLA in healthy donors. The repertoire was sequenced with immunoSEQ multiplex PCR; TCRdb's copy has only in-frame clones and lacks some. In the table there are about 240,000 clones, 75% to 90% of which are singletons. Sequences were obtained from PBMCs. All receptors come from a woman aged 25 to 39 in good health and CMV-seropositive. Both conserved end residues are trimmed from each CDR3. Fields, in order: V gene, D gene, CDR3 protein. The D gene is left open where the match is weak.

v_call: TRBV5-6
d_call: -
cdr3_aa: ASSLVLSYQETQY

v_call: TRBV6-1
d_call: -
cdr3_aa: ASMGRGGNTGELF

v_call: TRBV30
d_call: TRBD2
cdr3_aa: AWSEGLAGYEQY

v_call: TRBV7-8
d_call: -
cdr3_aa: ASSLAWSRNEQF

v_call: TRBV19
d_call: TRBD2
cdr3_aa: ASSISTSGSSYEQY

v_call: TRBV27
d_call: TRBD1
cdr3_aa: ASSYSGGAGYGYT

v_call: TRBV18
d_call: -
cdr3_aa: ASSPPGDVEKLF

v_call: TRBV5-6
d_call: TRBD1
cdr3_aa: ASSLVLQGEVTEAF

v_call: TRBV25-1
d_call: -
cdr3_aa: ASSDGGKGEKLF

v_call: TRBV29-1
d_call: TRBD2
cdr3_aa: SVVGTSGRETQY

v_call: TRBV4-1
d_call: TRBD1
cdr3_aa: ASSQGTGTARYEQY

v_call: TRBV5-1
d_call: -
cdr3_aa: ASSLSGARDYEQY

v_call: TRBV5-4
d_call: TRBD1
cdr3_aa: ASSLQGTDGYT

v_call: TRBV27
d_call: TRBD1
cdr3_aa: ASSLSRGQGLSYEQY

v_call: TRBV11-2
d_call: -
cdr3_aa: ASSQYPGQSYEQY

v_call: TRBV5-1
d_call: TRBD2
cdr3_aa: ASSSGLAVGSGTGELF

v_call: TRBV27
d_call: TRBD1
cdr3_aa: ASRGTGRGGNTIY

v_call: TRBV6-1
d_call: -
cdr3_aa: ASSGGSYTEAF

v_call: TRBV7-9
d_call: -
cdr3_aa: ASSPRDSGNTIY

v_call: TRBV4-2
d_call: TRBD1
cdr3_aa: ASSQRTGSTYEQY

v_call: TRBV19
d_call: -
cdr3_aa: ASKGGVEEQY

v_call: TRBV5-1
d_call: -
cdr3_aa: ASSLGLAGSDTQY

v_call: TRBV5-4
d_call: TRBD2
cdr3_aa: ASSLKRENEQF

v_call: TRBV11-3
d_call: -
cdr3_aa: ASSPHGREADYGYT

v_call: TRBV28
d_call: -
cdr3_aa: ASRAGRQPQH

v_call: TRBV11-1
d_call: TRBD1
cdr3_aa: ASSLGTGTEAF

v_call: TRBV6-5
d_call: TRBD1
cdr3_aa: ASSWGRGSYEQY

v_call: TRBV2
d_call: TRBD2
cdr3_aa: ASSVPASGGYNEQF

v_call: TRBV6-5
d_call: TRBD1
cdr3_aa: ASSYLGQGTNYGYT

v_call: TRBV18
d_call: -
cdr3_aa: ASSTYRDQPQH

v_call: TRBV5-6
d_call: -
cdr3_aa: ASSFGQRSYNEQF

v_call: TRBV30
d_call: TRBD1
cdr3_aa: AWSVRDRIYNEQF

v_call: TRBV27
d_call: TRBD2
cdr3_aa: ASSSGGSYNEQF

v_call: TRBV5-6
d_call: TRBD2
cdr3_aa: ASSLGGGETQY

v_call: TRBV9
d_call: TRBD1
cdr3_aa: ASSAGTGPYEQY

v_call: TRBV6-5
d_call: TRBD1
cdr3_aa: ASSSYTGGSYEQY

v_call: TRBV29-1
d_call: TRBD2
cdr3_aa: SVAGVDTGELF

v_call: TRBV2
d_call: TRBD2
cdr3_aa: ARTQREGQDTQY

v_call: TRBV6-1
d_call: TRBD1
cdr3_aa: ASRVPGQGEKLF

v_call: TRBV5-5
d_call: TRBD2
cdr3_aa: ASSLYLSGTYEQY

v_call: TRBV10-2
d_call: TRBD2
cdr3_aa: ASNLAGGPRNEQF

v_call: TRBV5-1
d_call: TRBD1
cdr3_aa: ASRQGVGNTIY

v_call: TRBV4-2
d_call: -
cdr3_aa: ASSHTGRGATNEKLF

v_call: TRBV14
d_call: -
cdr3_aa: ASSQLGGPHYNEQF

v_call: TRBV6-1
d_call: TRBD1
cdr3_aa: ASRTGESYEQY

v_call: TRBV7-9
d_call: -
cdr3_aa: ASSLSLEDQPQH